These 26 T cell receptor beta chains originate from one sample sequenced in a study of T cell responses to AZD1222 COVID-19 vaccine (dated by TCRdb to about 2021). The meaning of the sample's time point label: about 28 days (+/-7) after the second vaccine dose. The receptor library was made with the immunoSEQ multiplex PCR assay. What TCRdb holds here is the immuneACCESS table cut down to in-frame rearrangements. Part of the clones is not present; checked against another copy, under half of the missing clones reflect an unresolved V gene, and the others are unexplained. The table for this sample lists 150,000 to 200,000 clones; 90% to 95% of them were counted only once. The ten largest account for approximately 1.3% of the sample. Sequenced material: peripheral blood, taken 28 days after the second AZD1222 dose. Source of these receptors: an adult who received the AZD1222 COVID-19 vaccine.

Written as DNA, the CDR3 is TGTGCCAGTAGTATAGACCAAGACAGTGGGAGCAACACTGAAGCTTTCTTT. Its translation: CASSIDQDSGSNTEAFF. The rearrangement uses TRBV19 and TRBJ1-1, with D maybe TRBD1 (5 bases). The germline V and J ends were trimmed by 0 bases and 2 bases, with 16 bases remaining between them. Per the germline V gene, CDR1 is LNHDA and CDR2 is SQIVND (reference sequence). This CDR3 region has 17 residues.

This clone was seen only once. This chain joins TRBV7-2 and TRBJ1-3; weak D call: TRBD1 (6 bases). CDR3 length: 14 residues. V dropped 6 bases and J dropped 4 bases, with 13 bases sitting between them. CDR1 and CDR2 (germline): SGHTA, FQGNSA. The CDR3 nucleotides read TGTGCCAGCAGACCTACAGGGATCGGAAACACCATATATTTT. Protein sequence: CASRPTGIGNTIYF.

This chain joins TRBV3-1 (or the pseudogene TRBV3-2) and TRBJ1-5; 10 positions match TRBD1. This CDR3 has 21 amino acids. Germline CDR1 and CDR2: LGHDT and YNNKEL (reference sequence). Trimming took 6 bases from V and 2 from J; bases not matched to a gene: 22. This CDR3 is CASRHQGRGDRGLWGNQPQHF. DNA of the CDR3: TGTGCCAGCAGACATCAAGGTCGTGGGGACAGGGGATTATGGGGCAATCAGCCCCAGCATTTT.

The CDR3 region has the DNA TGTGCCAGTAGTAAGGGACAGGGGGCCCACAATGAGCAGTTCTTC. Its protein product is CASSKGQGAHNEQFF. This rearrangement joins TRBV19 to TRBJ2-1, with 12 bases matching TRBD1. The length of the CDR3 is 15 residues. Germline V CDR1 and CDR2: LNHDA, SQIVND (reference sequence). J gave up 5 bases and V 4 bases, and 3 bases lay outside the gene matches.

This clone showed up just a few times. The chain couples TRBV5-5 to TRBJ2-2, with 8 bases matching TRBD1. With V trimmed by 4 bases and J by 4 bases, 6 bases remained unmatched. Germline values: CDR1 SGHKS, CDR2 YYEKEE (reference sequence). The CDR3 covers 15 residues. The CDR3: CASSPGQGVTGELFF. The CDR3 DNA reads as TGTGCCAGCAGCCCCGGACAGGGAGTCACCGGGGAGCTGTTTTTT.

This chain links TRBV4-1 with TRBJ2-2; D is undetermined. From germline, CDR1 is MGHRA and CDR2 YSYEKL. There are 15 residues in the CDR3. V shed 2 bases and J shed 2 bases, with 9 bases lying between them. The CDR3 protein is CASSQWAVNTGELFF. The CDR3, as DNA: TGCGCCAGCAGCCAATGGGCAGTCAACACCGGGGAGCTGTTTTTT.

The chain's CDR3 is CASRVEEGNYGYTF. The CDR3 DNA reads as TGTGCCAGCAGAGTGGAGGAGGGGAACTATGGCTACACCTTC. The gene calls are TRBV25-1 and TRBJ1-2, with a weak D call TRBD1 (5 bases). This CDR3 spans 14 amino acids. In germline, CDR1 is MGHDK, CDR2 SYGVNS. V was trimmed by 6 bases and J by 2 bases, leaving 13 bases between them.

The sample holds one count of this clone. The rearrangement links TRBV5-4 to TRBJ2-7, with 13 bases matching TRBD2. V shed 0 bases and J 3 bases; nucleotides not matched to a gene: 3. The CDR3 loop spans 16 amino acids. Germline values: CDR1 SGHNT, CDR2 YYREEE (reference sequence). The CDR3 spells CASSLGTSGRFYEQYF. Written as DNA, the CDR3 is TGTGCCAGCAGCTTGGGGACTAGCGGGAGATTCTACGAGCAGTACTTC.

This clone was observed a handful of times. The chain recombines TRBV5-1 with TRBJ2-6; D is perhaps TRBD1 (5 bases). CDR3 length: 15 amino acids. Germline V gives CDR1 SGHRS, CDR2 YFSETQ. V was pared by 4 bases and J by 0 bases, with 8 bases between. The DNA for the CDR3 is TGCGCCAGCAGCCCGACAGACTCTGGGGCCAACGTCCTGACTTTC. Encoded protein: CASSPTDSGANVLTF. The variable domain in full, completed from reference TRBV5-1 and TRBJ2-6, reads KAGVTQTPRYLIKTRGQQVTLSCSPISGHRSVSWYQQTPGQGLQFLFEYFSETQRNKGNFPGRFSGRQFSNSRSEMNVSTLELGDSALYLCASSPTDSGANVLTFGAGSRLTVL.

On this clone: In the same sample, other DNA sequences code for this CDR3. The chain employs TRBV7-9 and TRBJ2-5; tentatively, D is TRBD1 (6 bases). Deletions cut 8 bases from V and 0 bases from J, with 13 bases between. CDR1 and CDR2 from the germline V gene are SEHNR and FQNEAQ (reference sequence). The CDR3 is made up of 14 amino acids. CDR3 amino acids: CASSLGGYQETQYF. In DNA form, the CDR3 reads TGTGCCAGCTCCCTAGGGGGATACCAAGAGACCCAGTACTTC.

This clone was counted once. The rearrangement links TRBV13 to TRBJ1-2; D might be TRBD1 (5 bases). This CDR3 comprises 15 residues. V lost 5 bases, J lost 7 bases, and 20 bases lay in between. CDR1 is PRHDT and CDR2 is FYEKMQ in the germline V gene (reference sequence). The CDR3: CASSPAGGGWTGYTF. CDR3 in DNA: TGTGCCAGCAGCCCCGCCGGGGGAGGGTGGACTGGCTACACCTTC. The variable domain in full, completed from reference TRBV13 and TRBJ1-2, reads AAGVIQSPRHLIKEKRETATLKCYPIPRHDTVYWYQQGPGQDPQFLISFYEKMQSDKGSIPDRFSAQQFSDYHSELNMSSLELGDSALYFCASSPAGGGWTGYTFGSGTRLTVV.

The chain carries TRBV18 and TRBJ2-5; 8 bases are a match to TRBD1. Germline values: CDR1 KGHSH, CDR2 LQKENI. There are 20 residues in the CDR3. Trimming took 0 bases from V and 3 from J; bases not matched to a gene: 18. CDR3 protein: CASSPPIFPLTGDLKETQYF. In DNA form, the CDR3 reads TGTGCCAGCTCACCACCGATTTTTCCTCTGACAGGGGACTTAAAAGAGACCCAGTACTTC.

This chain joins TRBV28 and TRBJ2-6, with D tentatively TRBD1 (6 bases). CDR3 length equals 20 residues. Looked up from germline, CDR1 is MDHEN and CDR2 is SYDVKM. V was shortened by 5 bases and J by 0 bases, with 23 bases between the two germline ends. The CDR3 coding sequence is TGTGCCAGCAGTAATTACCCCCCGGAGGACAGACCCTCTGGGGCCAACGTCCTGACTTTC. Translation: CASSNYPPEDRPSGANVLTF. The full variable domain, with the rest looked up from reference TRBV28 and TRBJ2-6, is DVKVTQSSRYLVKRTGEKVFLECVQDMDHENMFWYRQDPGLGLRLIYFSYDVKMKEKGDIPEGYSVSREKKERFSLILESASTNQTSMYLCASSNYPPEDRPSGANVLTFGAGSRLTVL.

V gene TRBV10-3 combines with J gene TRBJ1-2; 8 bases map to TRBD1. Per the germline V gene, CDR1 is ENHRY and CDR2 is SYGVKD. The CDR3 length is 17 residues. Trimming at V came to 0 bases and at J to 0 bases, leaving 6 bases not matched to a gene. CDR3 sequence: CAISESRTGSSNYGYTF. The CDR3 coding sequence is TGTGCCATCAGTGAGTCTCGGACAGGGAGCTCTAACTATGGCTACACCTTC.

This clone appeared once. The chain has TRBV5-1 and TRBJ2-2; 7 bases map to TRBD1. Germline trimming cut 4 bases from V and 7 bases from J; bases unmatched to any gene: 7. CDR3 length: 14 residues. Per germline, CDR1 SGHRS and CDR2 YFSETQ. Here the CDR3 reads CASSPPDRDGELFF. As DNA, the CDR3 is TGCGCCAGCAGCCCTCCAGACAGGGACGGGGAGCTGTTTTTT.

The rearrangement joins TRBV13 to TRBJ2-5; D unresolved. V lost 5 bases and J 6 bases, leaving 7 bases between the germline ends. Per the germline V gene, CDR1 is PRHDT and CDR2 is FYEKMQ (reference sequence). The CDR3 loop spans 11 amino acids. The CDR3 is CASSQTQTQYF. In nucleotides, the CDR3 is TGTGCCAGCAGCCAGACGCAGACCCAGTACTTC. Variable domain in full (rest from reference TRBV13 and TRBJ2-5): AAGVIQSPRHLIKEKRETATLKCYPIPRHDTVYWYQQGPGQDPQFLISFYEKMQSDKGSIPDRFSAQQFSDYHSELNMSSLELGDSALYFCASSQTQTQYFGPGTRLLVL.

V gene TRBV7-9 combines with J gene TRBJ2-1; the D is unclear. V shed 5 bases and J shed 5 bases, with 7 bases lying between them. This CDR3 contains 12 residues. The germline V gene has CDR1 SEHNR and CDR2 FQNEAQ (reference sequence). The CDR3 region is CASSPSNNEQFF. The CDR3 nucleotides read TGTGCCAGCAGCCCCTCTAACAATGAGCAGTTCTTC.

This chain joins TRBV7-9 and TRBJ1-5; TRBD1 agrees at 11 bases. CDR1 and CDR2 from the germline V gene are SEHNR and FQNEAQ (reference sequence). V lost 1 base and J lost 5; bases outside the gene matches: 4. CDR3 length equals 16 residues. The CDR3 is CASSLGDRGRDQPQHF. In DNA form, the CDR3 reads TGTGCCAGCAGCTTAGGGGACAGGGGGAGGGATCAGCCCCAGCATTTT.

CDR3 sequence (DNA): TGTGCCAGCAGCCCATCTACCGGGAGCTCCTACAATGAGCAGTTCTTC. Translation gives CASSPSTGSSYNEQFF. The chain has TRBV7-6 and TRBJ2-1; weak D call: TRBD2 (6 bases). The CDR3 is made up of 16 amino acids. V lost 5 bases to trimming and J lost 0 bases, with 14 bases between them. CDR1 is SGHVS, CDR2 FNYEAQ, per germline.

The chain uses TRBV4-1 and TRBJ1-6, with TRBD1 matching 7 bases. The CDR3 totals 16 residues. The ends lost 6 bases at V and 8 bases at J; junction bases unmatched: 13. Germline values: CDR1 MGHRA, CDR2 YSYEKL. CDR3 bases: TGCGCCAGCAGAACGGGCGAGGGGGCATGGGATTCACCCCTCCACTTT. Amino acid sequence: CASRTGEGAWDSPLHF.

The chain combines TRBV10-2 with TRBJ2-5, with 7 bases lining up with TRBD2. The germline V gene has CDR1 WSHSY and CDR2 SAAADI. With 0 bases clipped from V and 11 bases from J, the junction kept 9 bases outside the gene matches. The CDR3 runs to 14 residues. DNA of the CDR3: TGCGCCAGCAGTGAGTCGCAGGGACTACCGCCGCAGTACTTC. Its translation: CASSESQGLPPQYF.

The chain links TRBV19 to TRBJ1-5; no clear D. Germline CDR1 and CDR2: LNHDA and SQIVND (reference sequence). This CDR3 spans 14 amino acids. V was shortened by 6 bases and J by 5 bases, with 14 bases between the two germline ends. DNA for the CDR3: TGTGCCAGTAGGCTGGCGGAATCCCATCAGCCCCAGCATTTT. Its protein is CASRLAESHQPQHF.

In DNA form, the CDR3 reads TGTGCCAGCAGCACGCTGGGATCACTGAACTATGGCTACACCTTC. It encodes CASSTLGSLNYGYTF. V gene TRBV27 combines with J gene TRBJ1-2; no definite D call. Trimming removed 6 bases at V and 2 bases at J, with 16 bases between. Germline-derived CDR1 and CDR2 are MNHEY and SMNVEV (reference sequence). The CDR3 has 15 amino acids.

CDR3 nucleotide sequence: TGCAGCGCCGGGAGGGCCTCTGGAAACACCATATATTTT. Its protein is CSAGRASGNTIYF. The rearrangement joins TRBV29-1 to TRBJ1-3; D is ambiguous. The CDR3 totals 13 residues. Per the germline V gene, CDR1 is SQVTM and CDR2 is ANQGSEA. Trimming cost V 7 bases and J 0 bases, with 10 bases left between them.

J is TRBJ2-3 and V is TRBV19; D tentatively fits TRBD1 or TRBD2 (5 bases each). CDR3 length: 14 amino acids. V lost 7 bases and J 0 bases, leaving 11 bases between the germline ends. Per the germline V gene, CDR1 is LNHDA and CDR2 is SQIVND (reference sequence). In nucleotides, the CDR3 is TGTGCCAGTACCGTGGGGGTTAGCACAGATACGCAGTATTTT. Protein sequence: CASTVGVSTDTQYF.

This sequence joins TRBV5-8 and TRBJ1-1; 7 bases match TRBD1. The CDR3 totals 11 residues. CDR1 SGHTS and CDR2 YDEGEE come from the germline V gene. With V trimmed by 4 bases and J by 10 bases, 4 bases remained unmatched. Here the CDR3 DNA reads TGTGCCAGCAGCCCCAGGGGGATAGCTTTCTTT. Its translation is CASSPRGIAFF.